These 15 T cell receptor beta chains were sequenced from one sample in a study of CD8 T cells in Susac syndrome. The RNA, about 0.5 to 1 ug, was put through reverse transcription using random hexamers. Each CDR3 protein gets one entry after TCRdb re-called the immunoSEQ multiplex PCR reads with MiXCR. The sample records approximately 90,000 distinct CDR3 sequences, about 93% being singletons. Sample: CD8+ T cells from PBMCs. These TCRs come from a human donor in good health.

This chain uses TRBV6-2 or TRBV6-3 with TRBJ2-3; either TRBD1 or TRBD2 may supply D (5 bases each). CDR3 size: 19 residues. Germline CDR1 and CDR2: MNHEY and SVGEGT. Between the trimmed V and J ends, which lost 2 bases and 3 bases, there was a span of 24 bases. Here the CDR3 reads CASSYDRAGGGISTDTQYF. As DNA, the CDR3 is TGTGCCAGCAGTTACGATCGAGCTGGGGGTGGTATTTCGACAGATACGCAGTATTTT.

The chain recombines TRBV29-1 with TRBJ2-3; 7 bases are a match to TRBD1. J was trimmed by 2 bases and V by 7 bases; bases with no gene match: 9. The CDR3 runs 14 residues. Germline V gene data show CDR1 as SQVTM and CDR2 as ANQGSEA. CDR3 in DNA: TGCAGCGCCCCGACAGGGACATTCACAGATACGCAGTATTTT. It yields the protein CSAPTGTFTDTQYF.

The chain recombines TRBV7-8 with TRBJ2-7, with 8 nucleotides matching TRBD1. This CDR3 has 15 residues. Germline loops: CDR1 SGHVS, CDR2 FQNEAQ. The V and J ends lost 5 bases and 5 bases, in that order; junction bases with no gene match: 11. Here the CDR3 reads CASSDWSGGWDEQYF. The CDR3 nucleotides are TGTGCCAGCAGCGATTGGTCAGGGGGCTGGGACGAGCAGTACTTC.

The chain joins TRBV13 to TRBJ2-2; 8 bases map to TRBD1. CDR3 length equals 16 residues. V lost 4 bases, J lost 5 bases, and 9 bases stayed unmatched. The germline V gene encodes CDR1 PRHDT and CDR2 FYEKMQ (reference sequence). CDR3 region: CASSSRTTGATGELFF. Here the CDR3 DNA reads TGTGCCAGCAGCTCCCGAACGACAGGGGCAACCGGGGAGCTGTTTTTT.

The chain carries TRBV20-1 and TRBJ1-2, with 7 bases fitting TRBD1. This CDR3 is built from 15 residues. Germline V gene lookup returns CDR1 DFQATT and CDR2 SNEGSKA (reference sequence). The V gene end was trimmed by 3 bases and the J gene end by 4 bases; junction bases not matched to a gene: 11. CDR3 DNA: TGCAGTGCTAGCGACAGGGAATTGCCTGCCTATGGCTACACCTTC. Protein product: CSASDRELPAYGYTF.

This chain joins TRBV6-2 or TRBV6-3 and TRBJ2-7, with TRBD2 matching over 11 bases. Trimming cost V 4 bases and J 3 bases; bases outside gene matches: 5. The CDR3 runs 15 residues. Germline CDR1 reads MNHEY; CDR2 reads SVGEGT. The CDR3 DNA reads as TGTGCCAGCAGTTTTCCGACTAGCGGGGTCTACGAGCAGTACTTC. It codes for CASSFPTSGVYEQYF.

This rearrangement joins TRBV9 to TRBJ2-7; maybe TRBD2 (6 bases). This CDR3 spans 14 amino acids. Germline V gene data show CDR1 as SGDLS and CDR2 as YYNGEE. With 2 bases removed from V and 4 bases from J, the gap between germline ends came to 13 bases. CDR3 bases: TGTGCCAGCAGCGTTGGGTCGGGGGTGTACGAGCAGTACTTC. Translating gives CASSVGSGVYEQYF. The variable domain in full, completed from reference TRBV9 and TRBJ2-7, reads DSGVTQTPKHLITATGQRVTLRCSPRSGDLSVYWYQQSLDQGLQFLIQYYNGEERAKGNILERFSAQQFPDLHSELNLSSLELGDSALYFCASSVGSGVYEQYFGPGTRLTVT.

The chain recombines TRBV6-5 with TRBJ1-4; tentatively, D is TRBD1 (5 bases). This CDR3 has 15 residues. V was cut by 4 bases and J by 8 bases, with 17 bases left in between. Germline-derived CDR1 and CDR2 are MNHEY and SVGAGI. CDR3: CASSSPDKTGEKLFF. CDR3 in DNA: TGTGCCAGCAGTTCCCCGGACAAGACCGGGGAAAAACTGTTTTTT.

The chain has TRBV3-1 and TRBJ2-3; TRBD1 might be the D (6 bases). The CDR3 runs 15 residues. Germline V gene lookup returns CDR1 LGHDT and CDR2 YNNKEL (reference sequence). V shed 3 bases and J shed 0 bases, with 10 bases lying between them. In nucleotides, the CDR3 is TGTGCCAGCAGCCATGGACAGTTTAGCACAGATACGCAGTATTTT. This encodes CASSHGQFSTDTQYF.

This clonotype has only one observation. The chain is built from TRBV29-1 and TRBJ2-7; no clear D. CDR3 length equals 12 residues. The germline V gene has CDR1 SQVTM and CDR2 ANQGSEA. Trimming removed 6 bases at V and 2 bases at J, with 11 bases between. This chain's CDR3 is CSVTGPTYEQYF. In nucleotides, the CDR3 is TGCAGCGTCACCGGGCCGACCTACGAGCAGTACTTC.

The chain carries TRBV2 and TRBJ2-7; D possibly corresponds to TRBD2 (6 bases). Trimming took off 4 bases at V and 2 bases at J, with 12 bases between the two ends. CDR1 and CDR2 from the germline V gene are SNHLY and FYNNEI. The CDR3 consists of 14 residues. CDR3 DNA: TGTGCCAGCAGTGGGAGGGAGAGTCCCTACGAGCAGTACTTC. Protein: CASSGRESPYEQYF.

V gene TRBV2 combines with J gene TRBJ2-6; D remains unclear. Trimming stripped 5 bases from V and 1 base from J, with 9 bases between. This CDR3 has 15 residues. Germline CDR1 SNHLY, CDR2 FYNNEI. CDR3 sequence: CASSLDMSGANVLTF. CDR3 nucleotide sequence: TGTGCCAGCAGTCTCGACATGTCTGGGGCCAACGTCCTGACTTTC.

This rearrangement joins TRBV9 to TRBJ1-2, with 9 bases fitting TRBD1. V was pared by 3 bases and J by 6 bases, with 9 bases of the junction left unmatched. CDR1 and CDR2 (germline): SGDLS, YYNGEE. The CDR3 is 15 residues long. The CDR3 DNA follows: TGTGCCAGCAGCGGCCCCGGGACAGGGCGGGATGGCTACACCTTC. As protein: CASSGPGTGRDGYTF.

The CDR3 sequence is CASSTGITEAFF. CDR3 DNA: TGTGCCAGCTCCACAGGGATCACTGAAGCTTTCTTT. The chain is built from TRBV12-3 or TRBV12-4 and TRBJ1-1; a possible D gene is TRBD1 (6 bases). This CDR3 spans 12 amino acids. V lost 8 bases and J lost 4, with 11 bases in between.

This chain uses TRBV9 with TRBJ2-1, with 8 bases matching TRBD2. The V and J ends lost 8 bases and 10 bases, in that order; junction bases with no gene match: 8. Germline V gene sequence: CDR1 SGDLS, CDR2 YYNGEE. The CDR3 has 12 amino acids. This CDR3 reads CASRGGAEEQFF. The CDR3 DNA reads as TGTGCCAGTCGGGGGGGGGCTGAAGAGCAGTTCTTC.